The subject of this entry is one T cell receptor (beta chain). The sample belongs to a study of technical replicates of blood from four donors. Clones were read by immunoSEQ multiplex PCR, and TCRdb kept only the in-frame ones, dropping some. The sample carries tens of thousands of clones, less than 99% recorded once. This CDR3 comprises 14 residues. Germline assignment: CDR1 MNHNY and CDR2 SVGAGI (reference sequence). V was clipped by 8 bases and J by 7 bases; unmatched bases: 10. The specimen was T cells isolated from PBMCs. The origin of this receptor is a human donor in good health. This chain joins TRBV6-6 and TRBJ1-1; 10 bases are shared with TRBD1. The CDR3 nucleotides are TGTGCCAGCTTAGACTCGGGACAGGGGAATGAAGCTTTCTTT. Translating it yields CASLDSGQGNEAFF.